This entry is about one T cell receptor (beta chain). The data stem from a study of T cell responses to AZD1222 COVID-19 vaccine. Trimming took 4 bases from V and 10 from J; bases not matched to a gene: 7. This CDR3 comprises 13 residues. The germline V gene encodes CDR1 SGDLS and CDR2 YYNGEE. Profiled with immunoSEQ multiplex PCR; TCRdb holds only in-frame clones, not every one. The sample shows 190,000 or so clones, 70% to 90% of them seen only once. This chain joins TRBV9 and TRBJ2-1; 8 nucleotides agree with TRBD1. The sequencing used peripheral blood, collected 28 days after the second AZD1222 dose. The source of this sequence is an adult who received the AZD1222 COVID-19 vaccine. The CDR3 here is CASSPRDRLEQFF. The CDR3 DNA follows: TGTGCCAGCAGCCCCCGGGACAGGCTGGAGCAGTTCTTC.